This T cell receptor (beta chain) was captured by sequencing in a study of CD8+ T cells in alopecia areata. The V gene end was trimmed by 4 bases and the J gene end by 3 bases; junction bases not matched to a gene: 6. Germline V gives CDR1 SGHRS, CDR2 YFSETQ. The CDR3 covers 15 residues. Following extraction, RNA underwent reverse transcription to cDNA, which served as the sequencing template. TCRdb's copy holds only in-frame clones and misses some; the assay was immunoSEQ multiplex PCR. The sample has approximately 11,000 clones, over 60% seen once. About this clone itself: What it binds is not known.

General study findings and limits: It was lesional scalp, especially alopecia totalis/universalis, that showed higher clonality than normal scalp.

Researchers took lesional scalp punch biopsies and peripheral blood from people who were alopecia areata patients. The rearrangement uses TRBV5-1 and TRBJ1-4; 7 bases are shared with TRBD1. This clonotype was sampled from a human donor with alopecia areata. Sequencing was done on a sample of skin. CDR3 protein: CASSPWTGANEKLFF. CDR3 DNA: TGCGCCAGCAGCCCATGGACAGGAGCTAATGAAAAACTGTTTTTT. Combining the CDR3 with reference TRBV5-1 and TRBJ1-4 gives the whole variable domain KAGVTQTPRYLIKTRGQQVTLSCSPISGHRSVSWYQQTPGQGLQFLFEYFSETQRNKGNFPGRFSGRQFSNSRSEMNVSTLELGDSALYLCASSPWTGANEKLFFGSGTQLSVL.